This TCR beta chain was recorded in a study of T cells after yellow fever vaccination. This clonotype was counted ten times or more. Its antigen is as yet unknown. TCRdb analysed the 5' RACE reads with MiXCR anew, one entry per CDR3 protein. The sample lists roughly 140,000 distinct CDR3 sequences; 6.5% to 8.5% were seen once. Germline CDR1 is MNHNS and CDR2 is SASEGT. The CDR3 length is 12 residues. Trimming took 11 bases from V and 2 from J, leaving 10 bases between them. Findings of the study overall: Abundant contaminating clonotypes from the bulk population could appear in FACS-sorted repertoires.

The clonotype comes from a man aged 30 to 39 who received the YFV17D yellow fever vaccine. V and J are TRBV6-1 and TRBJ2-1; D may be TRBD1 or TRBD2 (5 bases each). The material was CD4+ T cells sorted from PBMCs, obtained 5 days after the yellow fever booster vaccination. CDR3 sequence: CACGGPYNEQFF. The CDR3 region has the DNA TGTGCCTGTGGGGGTCCCTACAATGAGCAGTTCTTC.